This T cell receptor (beta chain) was retrieved from a study of blood T cell repertoires in COVID-19 (dated by TCRdb to about 2020). In the study overall: Samples from collaborators originated in the United States, Italy and Spain and spanned both the acute and convalescent phases of COVID-19. The material from the prospective study consisted of cDNA or gDNA derived from T cells, B-cell-depleted T cells, or PBMCs. The dataset comprised deeply sampled blood TCRbeta repertoires from subjects exposed to, actively infected with, or recovered from COVID-19. The repertoires were released in a freely available public database intended as a resource for research on the immune response to SARS-CoV-2. The samples were drawn from the first 160 participants of the ongoing ImmuneRACE study and from 1,254 subjects provided by 6 global collaborators. Sample metadata almost always included a de-identified subject ID, COVID-19 status, age in years and sex. HLA class I and class II types, where available, came from metadata supplied by the sample provider rather than from assay-based typing.

TCRbeta CDR3 regions were amplified from genomic DNA by means of the immunoSEQ Assay, a bias-controlled multiplex PCR. Per the original workflow: Nucleated cell counts per sample were estimated from amplification of reference gene primers within the assay. Sequence reads were collapsed and filtered to measure the absolute abundance of every unique TCRbeta CDR3 rearrangement. For each sample, productive Simpson clonality was calculated as the square root of Simpson's diversity index across productive rearrangements. TCRdb stores this immuneACCESS table with in-frame sequences only. Part of the clones is absent; in the studies checked, under half of the shortfall reflects unresolved V genes, and no reason is known for the rest. V, J and clone size derive from that table, while D and trimming were established from the DNA sequence. The sample includes approximately 400,000 clones, with around 88% observed a single time. The top ten clonotypes cover around 13% of the sample.

One collaborating source in Seattle enrolled patients while the patients were actively infected and followed the patients over time throughout the course of disease. Whole blood was collected in K2EDTA tubes by collaborating institutions according to the institutions' own protocols. For TCRbeta analysis, collaborators shipped samples as frozen whole blood, isolated PBMCs, or DNA extracted from either of those sample types. Of note for this clone: The antigen it recognizes is unknown. No base quality values were provided; no much bigger clone lies one nucleotide off.

CDR1 is given as SGHTA and CDR2 as FQGNSA, both from the germline V gene. The CDR3 runs 13 residues from the cysteine to the phenylalanine. CDR3 DNA only is kept here, 39 bases in frame from base 1. V sheds 1 base and J sheds 6 bases, leaving 7 bases between their ends. Study-wide findings and limitations: The amount of clinical and demographic metadata varied by source and participant and was provided uncurated.

This sequence originates from a woman in her forties or fifties with COVID-19, enrolled during active disease. The chain was built from TRBV7-2 and TRBJ2-1; tentative D gene TRBD1, with 5 bases matching. The sample consisted of peripheral blood. The CDR3 sequence is CASSLGRVNEQFF. The base sequence is TGTGCCAGCAGCTTAGGCAGGGTCAATGAGCAGTTCTTC. With the rest looked up from the reference TRBV7-2 and TRBJ2-1 genes rather than sequenced, the full variable domain is GAGVSQSPSNKVTEKGKDVELRCDPISGHTALYWYRQSLGQGLEFLIYFQGNSAPDKSGLPSDRFSAERTGGSVSTLTIQRTQQEDSAVYLCASSLGRVNEQFFGPGTRLTVL.